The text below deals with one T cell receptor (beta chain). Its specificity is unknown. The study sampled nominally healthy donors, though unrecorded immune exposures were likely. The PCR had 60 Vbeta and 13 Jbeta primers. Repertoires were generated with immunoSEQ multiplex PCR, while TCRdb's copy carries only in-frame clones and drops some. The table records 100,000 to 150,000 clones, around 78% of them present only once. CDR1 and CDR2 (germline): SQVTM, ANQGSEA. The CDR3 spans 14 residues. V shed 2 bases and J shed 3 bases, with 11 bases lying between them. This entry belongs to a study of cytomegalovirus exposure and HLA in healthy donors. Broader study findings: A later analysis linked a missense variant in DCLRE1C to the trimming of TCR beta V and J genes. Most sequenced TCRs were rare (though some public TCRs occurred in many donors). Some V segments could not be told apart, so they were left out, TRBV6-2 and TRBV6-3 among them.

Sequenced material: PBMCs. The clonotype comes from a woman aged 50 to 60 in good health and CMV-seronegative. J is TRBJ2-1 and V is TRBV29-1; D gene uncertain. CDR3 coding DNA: TGCAGCGTTGAAAATCAGACTTTCTACAATGAGCAGTTCTTC. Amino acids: CSVENQTFYNEQFF.